A selection of T cell receptor beta chains follows, all from one sample in a study of technical replicates of blood from several donors. Assay: immunoSEQ multiplex PCR; the TCRdb copy retains only in-frame clones and omits some. Counted here are about 80,000 clones, roughly 90% occurring once; the ten biggest clones make up around 0.4%. Sequencing input: T cells isolated from PBMCs. The receptors stem from a human donor in good health. Both conserved end residues are part of each CDR3. A D gene is named only where the DNA matches it firmly. Where a row states a size, it is once, few, many or the class of an expanded clone; other rows omit it.

cdr3_aa	cdr3_nt	v_call	j_call	clone_size	d_call
CASSLVGGLWDNQPQHF	TGTGCCAGCAGCTTAGTTGGGGGGTTGTGGGACAATCAGCCCCAGCATTTT	TRBV7-2	TRBJ1-5	NA	NA
CASRSGTEAFF	TGCGCCAGCAGATCGGGCACTGAAGCTTTCTTT	TRBV5-1	TRBJ1-1	NA	NA
CASSLAGPANYGYTF	TGTGCCAGCAGCTTGGCAGGCCCCGCTAACTATGGCTACACCTTC	TRBV5-4	TRBJ1-2	NA	NA
CASSRSRWVNTEAFF	TGTGCCAGCAGCCGGTCGCGGTGGGTGAACACTGAAGCTTTCTTT	TRBV5-6	TRBJ1-1	NA	NA
CASSFSGNTGELFF	TGTGCCAGCAGTTTTTCAGGGAACACCGGGGAGCTGTTTTTT	TRBV27	TRBJ2-2	NA	NA
CASSRRSSYNEQFF	TGTGCCAGCTCTCGTAGGAGCTCCTACAATGAGCAGTTCTTC	TRBV2	TRBJ2-1	NA	NA
CASRTGSTEAFF	TGCGCCAGCAGGACAGGGAGCACTGAAGCTTTCTTT	TRBV4-1	TRBJ1-1	NA	TRBD1
CASAPGLNQPQHF	TGTGCCAGCGCCCCGGGACTCAATCAGCCCCAGCATTTT	TRBV7-3	TRBJ1-5	NA	NA
CAITESDSSNQPQHF	TGTGCCATCACCGAGTCGGACAGTAGCAATCAGCCCCAGCATTTT	TRBV28	TRBJ1-5	NA	NA
CASGPRDRGPSNQPQHF	TGTGCCAGCGGACCTAGGGACAGGGGCCCTAGCAATCAGCCCCAGCATTTT	TRBV21-1	TRBJ1-5	NA	NA
CASSQGSSNQPQHF	TGTGCCAGCAGCCAGGGCTCGAGCAATCAGCCCCAGCATTTT	TRBV5-5	TRBJ1-5	NA	NA
CAIILAGMSDTQYF	TGTGCCATCATACTAGCGGGAATGTCAGATACGCAGTATTTT	TRBV2	TRBJ2-3	NA	TRBD2
CASSLNTGGSYEQYF	TGTGCCAGCAGTTTGAATACGGGAGGCTCCTACGAGCAGTACTTC	TRBV27	TRBJ2-7	NA	TRBD2
CASRRTSGIGNEQFF	TGTGCCAGTAGACGGACTAGCGGGATAGGCAATGAGCAGTTCTTC	TRBV19	TRBJ2-1	NA	TRBD2
CASSPIRGSSGNTIYF	TGTGCCAGCAGCCCCATACGAGGATCCTCTGGAAACACCATATATTTT	TRBV6-6	TRBJ1-3	NA	NA
CASSYLTAGHTDTQYF	TGTGCCAGCAGTTACCTTACAGCGGGGCACACAGATACGCAGTATTTT	TRBV6-5	TRBJ2-3	NA	TRBD2
CASRPRDRVYTEAFF	TGTGCCAGTAGGCCCCGGGACAGGGTTTACACTGAAGCTTTCTTT	TRBV19	TRBJ1-1	NA	TRBD1
CASTQDRTNEKLFF	TGTGCCAGCACCCAGGACAGGACTAATGAAAAACTGTTTTTT	TRBV2	TRBJ1-4	NA	TRBD1
CASSFRLAGAYEQYF	TGTGCCAGCAGTTTTCGATTGGCGGGAGCCTACGAGCAGTACTTC	TRBV28	TRBJ2-7	NA	TRBD2
CASSGGTGEQYF	TGTGCCAGCAGTGGAGGGACAGGCGAGCAGTACTTC	TRBV2	TRBJ2-7	once	TRBD1
CASLMNTEAFF	TGTGCCAGCCTTATGAACACTGAAGCTTTCTTT	TRBV19	TRBJ1-1	NA	NA
CASSLGLDSYNEQFF	TGTGCCAGCAGCTTAGGGTTGGACAGCTACAATGAGCAGTTCTTC	TRBV7-2	TRBJ2-1	NA	NA
CASSLSGRVTDTQYF	TGTGCCAGCAGCTTAAGCGGGAGGGTCACAGATACGCAGTATTTT	TRBV7-9	TRBJ2-3	NA	TRBD2
CASSSGNQPQHF	TGTGCCAGCAGTTCCGGCAATCAGCCCCAGCATTTT	TRBV14	TRBJ1-5	NA	NA
CASSRLAGGSTDTQYF	TGCGCCAGCAGCAGACTAGCGGGAGGGAGCACAGATACGCAGTATTTT	TRBV5-1	TRBJ2-3	NA	TRBD2
CASSFRVRGSWETQYF	TGTGCCAGCAGCTTTCGAGTTCGCGGGAGCTGGGAGACCCAGTACTTC	TRBV11-2	TRBJ2-5	NA	TRBD2
CASSLGWTSGSYEQYF	TGCGCCAGCAGCTTGGGCTGGACTAGCGGCTCCTACGAGCAGTACTTC	TRBV5-1	TRBJ2-7	NA	TRBD2
CAGKQGTSDEQYF	TGTGCCGGCAAACAGGGCACAAGCGACGAGCAGTACTTC	TRBV6-9	TRBJ2-7	once	NA
CASRLQVTDTQYF	TGTGCCAGCAGGCTACAGGTCACAGATACGCAGTATTTT	TRBV6-5	TRBJ2-3	NA	NA
CASSPRGMDEKLFF	TGTGCCAGCAGCCCCCGAGGAATGGATGAAAAACTGTTTTTT	TRBV9	TRBJ1-4	NA	NA
CASSLAGRNNEQFF	TGTGCCAGCAGCTTAGCAGGTCGGAACAATGAGCAGTTCTTC	TRBV11-2	TRBJ2-1	NA	NA
CASSYLIAGYDLPSTDTQYF	TGTGCCAGCAGTTACCTTATAGCGGGATACGATCTTCCTAGCACAGATACGCAGTATTTT	TRBV28	TRBJ2-3	NA	TRBD2
CASIRTGGAAEAFF	TGTGCCAGTATTAGGACAGGGGGCGCCGCTGAAGCTTTCTTT	TRBV19	TRBJ1-1	once	TRBD1
CALDRGGDEQYF	TGTGCCTTAGACAGGGGAGGCGACGAGCAGTACTTC	TRBV30	TRBJ2-7	once	TRBD1
CASMARGPEAFF	TGTGCCAGTATGGCCCGAGGCCCTGAAGCTTTCTTT	TRBV19	TRBJ1-1	NA	NA
CASSRGLDGYTF	TGTGCCTCATCCAGGGGGCTAGATGGCTACACCTTC	TRBV30	TRBJ1-2	NA	TRBD1
CASREEREMGEQFF	TGTGCCAGCAGGGAGGAGCGGGAGATGGGTGAGCAGTTCTTC	TRBV28	TRBJ2-1	NA	TRBD2
CASSQDGGRGDTQYF	TGCGCCAGCAGCCAAGATGGCGGGAGAGGAGATACGCAGTATTTT	TRBV4-1	TRBJ2-3	NA	TRBD2
CASNRGGSNQPQHF	TGTGCCAGCAACAGGGGGGGAAGCAATCAGCCCCAGCATTTT	TRBV19	TRBJ1-5	NA	TRBD1
CASSLGTGLYEQYF	TGTGCCAGCAGCTTAGGGACAGGGCTGTACGAGCAGTACTTC	TRBV11-2	TRBJ2-7	NA	TRBD1
CASSQDGLGGLAADNEQFF	TGCGCCAGCAGCCAAGACGGCCTTGGGGGACTAGCGGCTGACAATGAGCAGTTCTTC	TRBV4-3	TRBJ2-1	NA	TRBD2
CASSYRQGTYNEQFF	TGTGCCAGCAGTTATAGGCAGGGAACATACAATGAGCAGTTCTTC	TRBV6-6	TRBJ2-1	NA	NA
CASKTGQGNENYGYTF	TGTGCCAGTAAGACGGGACAGGGGAACGAAAACTATGGCTACACCTTC	TRBV19	TRBJ1-2	NA	TRBD1
CASSLQDQETQYF	TGTGCCAGCAGCTTGCAGGATCAAGAGACCCAGTACTTC	TRBV5-6	TRBJ2-5	NA	NA
CSVERTSSRKGYTF	TGCAGCGTTGAACGGACTTCCTCGCGGAAAGGCTACACCTTC	TRBV29-1	TRBJ1-2	NA	NA